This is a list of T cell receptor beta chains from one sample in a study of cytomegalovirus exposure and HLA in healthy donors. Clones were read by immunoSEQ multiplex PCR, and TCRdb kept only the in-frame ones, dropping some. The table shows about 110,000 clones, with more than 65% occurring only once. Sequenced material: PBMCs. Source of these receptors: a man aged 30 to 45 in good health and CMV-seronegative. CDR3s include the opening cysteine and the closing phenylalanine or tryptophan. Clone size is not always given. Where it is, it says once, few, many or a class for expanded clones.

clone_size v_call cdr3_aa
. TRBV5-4 CASSMDRGNQPQHF
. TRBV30 CAWSVDRGSGEQYF
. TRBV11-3 CASSSGLAGGLGNEQFF
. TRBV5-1 CASSPGTGSPQQYF
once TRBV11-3 CASSPGGLAGSQFF
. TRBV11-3 CASSRGADTQYF
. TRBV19 CATRTTSYNEQFF
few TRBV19 CASSIRGNTEAFF
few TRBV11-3 CASSLGAGDTQYF
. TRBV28 CASSFSGYGVQPQHF
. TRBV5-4 CASSLTSGGARNIQYF
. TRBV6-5 CASSPGRQGPYGQYF
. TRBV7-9 CASSSNRGTGLGAFF
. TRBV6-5 CASSFLDSYNEQFF
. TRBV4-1 CASSPWSRGPSYEQYF
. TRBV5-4 CASSWSGGQETQYF
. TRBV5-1 CASSQGQLEGKSSYNEQFF
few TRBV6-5 CASSTDRAYEQYF
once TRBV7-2 CASSLKAGPYEQYF
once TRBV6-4 CASSDGPYGKQFF
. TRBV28 CASSFGTGGNQPQHF
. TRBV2 CASSESSPSGSYEQYF
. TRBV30 CAWSVGGNMQPQHF
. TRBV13 CASSNRNTGELFF
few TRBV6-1 CASTVYEKLFF
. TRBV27 CASSLTVNYGYTF
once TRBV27 CASSSRGSPTYEQYF
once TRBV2 CASRGTSGRDTQYF
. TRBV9 CASSVAEGAGEKLFF
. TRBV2 CASSGPGWRSNQPQHF
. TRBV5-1 CASSLPGPGETQYF
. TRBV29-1 CSVEGAKETQYF
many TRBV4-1 CASSPTLAGGPVGNEQFF
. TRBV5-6 CASSLVRDREGEQYF
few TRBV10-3 CAISESEAGNTIYF